This T cell receptor beta chain emerged from a study of T cells after yellow fever vaccination. This clonotype was detected a few times. Its specificity is unknown. V gave up 7 bases and J gave up 7 bases; unmatched junction bases: 15. There are 17 residues in the CDR3. Whole-study results and caveats: Overall, a small share of clonotypes was seen in both CD4 and CD8 compartments. Abundant contaminating clonotypes from the bulk population could appear in FACS-sorted repertoires. Faster peaking, at day 5 versus 15, marked a secondary response that was weaker.

A process of 5'RACE template switching, which added a universal primer site and UMIs, was used to make TCR cDNA. TCRdb re-called the 5' RACE reads with MiXCR, one entry per CDR3 protein. This table holds more than 350,000 distinct CDR3 sequences, more than 9% found once. This material consisted of PBMCs, taken on the day of the first yellow fever vaccination. V gene TRBV12-3 or TRBV12-4 combines with J gene TRBJ2-1, with 11 nucleotides matching TRBD2. The receptor comes from a man younger than 35 who received the YFV17D yellow fever vaccine. The CDR3 loop is CASKSGTSGSTGNEQFF. CDR3 sequence (DNA): TGTGCCAGCAAATCCGGGACTAGCGGATCTACGGGAAATGAGCAGTTCTTC.